The 30 T cell receptor beta chains given below trace back to one sample, sequenced in a study of cytomegalovirus exposure and HLA in healthy donors. The PCR contained 60 Vbeta and 13 Jbeta primers. The table came from immunoSEQ multiplex PCR; TCRdb's copy has only in-frame clones and leaves some out. Of about 150,000 clones detected, 55% to 70% appear once; the ten largest clones hold 3%. Source material: PBMCs. These receptors originate from a woman in her twenties or thirties in good health and CMV-seropositive.

This clone has only one observation. The chain joins TRBV11-3 to TRBJ1-1; possibly TRBD1 for D (6 bases). The CDR3 consists of 13 residues. In germline, CDR1 is SGHNT, CDR2 YENEEA. Trimming took 1 base from V and 10 from J, leaving 13 bases between them. The CDR3 protein is CASSLVGRGGAFF. For the CDR3, the DNA is TGTGCCAGCAGCTTAGTGGGCAGGGGTGGAGCTTTCTTT.

The gene calls are TRBV9 and TRBJ1-5; no firm D call. Germline loops: CDR1 SGDLS, CDR2 YYNGEE. V lost 8 bases and J 2 bases, leaving 14 bases between the germline ends. The CDR3 is 14 residues long. Written as DNA, the CDR3 is TGTGCCAGGACTCTGTTTTCTGGCAATCAGCCCCAGCATTTT. Translation gives CARTLFSGNQPQHF.

This rearrangement joins TRBV27 to TRBJ1-5, with 9 bases lining up with TRBD1. Germline V gene lookup returns CDR1 MNHEY and CDR2 SMNVEV (reference sequence). The J segment lost 0 bases and the V segment lost 0 bases, leaving 6 bases of the junction unmatched. The CDR3 runs to 18 residues. The CDR3 spells CASSLSSWTGDSNQPQHF. The DNA of the CDR3 is TGTGCCAGCAGTTTATCTAGTTGGACAGGGGATAGCAATCAGCCCCAGCATTTT.

About this clone: Other DNA sequences within the sample encode an identical CDR3. The chain is built from TRBV6-1 and TRBJ2-1; the D is unclear. The ends were cut back, 2 bases at V and 2 bases at J, with 10 bases in the middle. Germline loops: CDR1 MNHNS, CDR2 SASEGT. The CDR3 has 15 residues. CDR3 in DNA: TGTGCCAGCAGTGAATCAGGTGGCGCCTACAATGAGCAGTTCTTC. It yields the protein CASSESGGAYNEQFF.

The chain carries TRBV28 and TRBJ1-1; perhaps TRBD1 as D (6 bases). The V gene's germline CDR1 is MDHEN and CDR2 SYDVKM. This CDR3 has 14 amino acids. V dropped 2 bases and J dropped 3 bases, with 10 bases sitting between them. CDR3 coding DNA: TGTGCCAGCAGTTTAGCCCAGGGGTACACTGAAGCTTTCTTT. This gives the protein CASSLAQGYTEAFF.

The chain joins TRBV6-1 to TRBJ1-2, with D perhaps TRBD1 (6 bases). V lost 10 bases, J lost 3 bases, and 15 bases lay in between. This CDR3 is built from 13 residues. Germline V gene sequence: CDR1 MNHNS, CDR2 SASEGT. In DNA, the CDR3 is TGTGCCACCGTACAGGGATGGGACTATGGCTACACCTTC. This codes for CATVQGWDYGYTF.

The genes are TRBV6-5 and TRBJ1-1; possibly TRBD1 for D (5 bases). Trimming removed 3 bases at V and 0 bases at J, with 8 bases between. CDR1 is MNHEY, CDR2 SVGAGI, per germline. The CDR3 extends over 14 amino acids. The CDR3 here is CASSYDSMNTEAFF. The DNA for the CDR3 is TGTGCCAGCAGTTATGACAGCATGAACACTGAAGCTTTCTTT.

Note on this clone: The final CDR3 position lacks the conserved phenylalanine or tryptophan, pointing to a likely read error. The DNA is left out, because the CDR3 cannot be placed on it with certainty; the CDR3 is given as TCRdb lists it. The chain links TRBV5-4 to TRBJ2-7; TRBD1 reflects the table's D call only, with no check against the DNA. CDR1 and CDR2 from the germline V gene are SGHNT and YYREEE (reference sequence). 12 amino acids form the CDR3, both terminal residues included. The CDR3 spells CASSQDRKHQYL.

The chain recombines TRBV30 with TRBJ1-2, with D possibly TRBD1 on 5 matching bases. Looked up from germline, CDR1 is GTSNPN and CDR2 is SVGIG (reference sequence). The CDR3 is made up of 14 amino acids. The germline V and J ends were trimmed by 5 bases and 7 bases, with 20 bases remaining between them. The CDR3 region has the DNA TGTGCCTGGGGACATCTCCTTGTAAAGATTGGCTACACCTTC. Translation gives CAWGHLLVKIGYTF.

The V call is TRBV18, the J call TRBJ2-1, with TRBD2 as a possible D gene (5 bases). CDR3 length: 17 amino acids. Germline loops: CDR1 KGHSH, CDR2 LQKENI. Trimming pared 0 bases from V and 5 bases from J, leaving 17 bases between. CDR3 DNA: TGTGCCAGCTCACCACCAGGATGGGGAGAGGGAAACAATGAGCAGTTCTTC. Amino acids: CASSPPGWGEGNNEQFF.

The genes are TRBV30 and TRBJ1-2; 9 bases align to TRBD1. V lost 8 bases, J lost 4 bases, and 11 bases stayed unmatched. This CDR3 is built from 14 residues. CDR1 and CDR2 (germline): GTSNPN, SVGIG (reference sequence). The CDR3 DNA is TGTGCCGGCCTTTTCGTGGACAGGGGCTATGGCTACACCTTC. Its protein product is CAGLFVDRGYGYTF.

There are a few counts of this clone. The V call is TRBV2, the J call TRBJ1-4, with D perhaps matching TRBD1 (6 bases). The CDR3 spans 14 residues. Per the germline V gene, CDR1 is SNHLY and CDR2 is FYNNEI. Trimming removed 6 bases from V and 5 bases from J, with 13 bases in between. The CDR3 region has the DNA TGTGCCAGCAGGATCGACAGGCTAAATGAAAAACTGTTTTTT. This sequence encodes CASRIDRLNEKLFF.

The V call is TRBV7-9, the J call TRBJ1-1; TRBD1 might be the D (6 bases). CDR3 length: 14 amino acids. Germline V CDR1 and CDR2: SEHNR, FQNEAQ (reference sequence). V was clipped by 5 bases and J by 10 bases, with 20 bases between them. The CDR3 DNA follows: TGTGCCAGCAGCACTCGGGGGGGGGCACAGGGAGCTTTCTTT. Residues: CASSTRGGAQGAFF.

The chain combines TRBV30 with TRBJ2-7, with 11 bases that match TRBD2. V trimming: 3 bases; J trimming: 2 bases; junction bases outside the gene matches: 6. The CDR3 is 15 residues long. Germline CDR1 reads GTSNPN; CDR2 reads SVGIG (reference sequence). CDR3 bases: TGTGCCTGGAGCGTTAGCGGGAGGGCCACCTACGAGCAGTACTTC. This gives the protein CAWSVSGRATYEQYF.

This clone was seen a single time. The gene calls are TRBV5-1 and TRBJ1-2; TRBD1 is a possible D gene (5 bases). Germline loops: CDR1 SGHRS, CDR2 YFSETQ. Trimming stripped 4 bases from V and 6 bases from J, with 13 bases between. The CDR3 loop spans 13 amino acids. CDR3 loop: CASSRQPRDGYTF. The DNA of the CDR3 is TGCGCCAGCAGCAGACAGCCTAGGGATGGCTACACCTTC.

V gene TRBV5-1 combines with J gene TRBJ1-1; D gene ambiguous. Germline V gene data show CDR1 as SGHRS and CDR2 as YFSETQ. V lost 4 bases and J lost 3, with 7 bases in between. This CDR3 is 12 amino acids long. The CDR3 DNA follows: TGCGCCAGCAGCCGGCAGGACACTGAAGCTTTCTTT. This translates into CASSRQDTEAFF.

V usage is TRBV6-5 and J usage is TRBJ2-3, with D possibly TRBD1 on 6 matching bases. The CDR3 is 15 residues long. Germline V lookup: CDR1 MNHEY, CDR2 SVGAGI. V was shortened by 2 bases and J by 3 bases, with 12 bases between the two germline ends. CDR3 sequence: CASSYTGFGTDTQYF. CDR3 sequence (DNA): TGTGCCAGCAGTTACACAGGGTTTGGTACAGATACGCAGTATTTT.

This chain links TRBV5-8 with TRBJ1-6; D is unclear. The germline CDR1 and CDR2 sequences are SGHTS and YDEGEE. V lost 2 bases and J lost 9, with 9 bases in between. The CDR3 runs to 13 residues. The CDR3 protein is CASSLERVSPLHF. The CDR3 nucleotides read TGTGCCAGCAGCTTAGAGAGGGTTTCACCCCTCCACTTT.

This chain connects TRBV6-5 to TRBJ2-1; D remains unclear. Trimming took off 2 bases at V and 9 bases at J, with 14 bases between the two ends. The germline V gene has CDR1 MNHEY and CDR2 SVGAGI. The CDR3 runs to 14 residues. The CDR3 nucleotides read TGTGCCAGCAGTTACCACACCCGCTCTCTTGAGCAGTTCTTC. This translates into CASSYHTRSLEQFF.

The chain couples TRBV19 to TRBJ1-5; perhaps TRBD1 as D (5 bases). V was trimmed by 4 bases and J by 10 bases, leaving 17 bases between them. Germline CDR1 and CDR2: LNHDA and SQIVND (reference sequence). The CDR3 loop spans 14 amino acids. The CDR3 sequence is CASSNGPAGEPQHF. The CDR3 DNA follows: TGTGCCAGTAGTAACGGTCCCGCGGGGGAACCCCAGCATTTT.

The chain combines TRBV6-1 with TRBJ1-5; 7 bases are shared with TRBD1. The V gene end was trimmed by 6 bases and the J gene end by 4 bases; junction bases not matched to a gene: 6. This CDR3 spans 14 amino acids. Germline values: CDR1 MNHNS, CDR2 SASEGT. The CDR3 coding sequence is TGTGCCAGCAGACCCAGGACAGGTAATCAGCCCCAGCATTTT. Amino acids: CASRPRTGNQPQHF.

In its sample, this clone was seen a few times. The genes are TRBV5-6 and TRBJ1-2; maybe TRBD1 (5 bases). The CDR3 covers 13 residues. Trimming removed 0 bases at V and 8 bases at J, with 11 bases between. Per the germline V gene, CDR1 is SGHDT and CDR2 is YYEEEE. The CDR3 coding sequence is TGTGCCAGCAGCTTGGCCGCAGGGCAAGGCTACACCTTC. Translated, it gives CASSLAAGQGYTF.

This chain connects TRBV29-1 to TRBJ2-7; possibly TRBD1 for D (5 bases). V lost 4 bases and J lost 2, with 9 bases in between. CDR1 SQVTM and CDR2 ANQGSEA come from the germline V gene. This CDR3 has 12 residues. The CDR3 loop is CSVVGVAYEQYF. The CDR3 DNA reads TGCAGCGTTGTAGGGGTGGCCTACGAGCAGTACTTC.

The chain links TRBV5-8 to TRBJ2-5; TRBD2 might be the D (5 bases). V was cut by 2 bases and J by 2 bases, with 7 bases left in between. CDR3 length equals 13 residues. Germline lookup yields CDR1 SGHTS and CDR2 YDEGEE. CDR3 DNA: TGTGCCAGCAGCTTAAGCGGTCAAGAGACCCAGTACTTC. It is translated as CASSLSGQETQYF.

The V and J genes are TRBV11-1 and TRBJ1-1; 10 bases agree with TRBD1. Trimming took 5 bases from V and 5 from J; bases not matched to a gene: 8. There are 15 residues in the CDR3. The germline gives CDR1 SGHAT, CDR2 FQDESV (reference sequence). The DNA of the CDR3 is TGTGCCAGCAGCCAGGGGACAGGGGTAGATACTGAAGCTTTCTTT. Translating gives CASSQGTGVDTEAFF.

This clone turned up a few times. The chain joins TRBV9 to TRBJ2-3; TRBD1 matches at 8 bases. Germline V gene lookup returns CDR1 SGDLS and CDR2 YYNGEE. Losses at the gene ends were 1 base for V and 0 bases for J; bases not matched to a gene: 1. This CDR3 is 15 amino acids long. The CDR3 nucleotides are TGTGCCAGCAGCGTACAGGGGGCGAGCACAGATACGCAGTATTTT. As protein: CASSVQGASTDTQYF.

The V gene is TRBV5-1, the J gene TRBJ1-1, with D perhaps matching TRBD1 (6 bases). The ends were cut back, 7 bases at V and 0 bases at J, with 10 bases in the middle. The CDR3 extends over 13 amino acids. The germline V gene has CDR1 SGHRS and CDR2 YFSETQ. In DNA, the CDR3 is TGCGCCAGCGGAGAGGGGGTGAACACTGAAGCTTTCTTT. As protein: CASGEGVNTEAFF.

The V call is TRBV6-5, the J call TRBJ1-2, with 9 positions matching TRBD1. The CDR3 consists of 13 residues. Germline CDR1 is MNHEY and CDR2 is SVGAGI. With V trimmed by 6 bases and J by 5 bases, 4 bases remained unmatched. CDR3 coding DNA: TGTGCCAGCAGCCCGGACAGGGGATATGGCTACACCTTC. Protein product: CASSPDRGYGYTF.

The chain joins TRBV5-1 to TRBJ2-7; 10 positions agree with TRBD2. The CDR3 is 16 residues long. The V gene's germline CDR1 is SGHRS and CDR2 YFSETQ. V was pared by 4 bases and J by 5 bases, with 12 bases of the junction left unmatched. CDR3 nucleotide sequence: TGCGCCAGCAGCGGGGGGGCTAGCGGGAGTGGGAACGAGCAGTACTTC. It encodes CASSGGASGSGNEQYF. The full variable domain, its missing parts supplied by reference TRBV5-1 and TRBJ2-7, is KAGVTQTPRYLIKTRGQQVTLSCSPISGHRSVSWYQQTPGQGLQFLFEYFSETQRNKGNFPGRFSGRQFSNSRSEMNVSTLELGDSALYLCASSGGASGSGNEQYFGPGTRLTVT.

This clone showed up just a few times. The chain combines TRBV2 with TRBJ1-5; D remains ambiguous. V was clipped by 3 bases and J by 7 bases, with 7 bases between them. The germline V gene encodes CDR1 SNHLY and CDR2 FYNNEI. The CDR3 spans 12 residues. CDR3: CASSDPQQPQHF. In DNA, the CDR3 is TGTGCCAGCAGTGACCCTCAGCAGCCCCAGCATTTT.